This T cell receptor (beta chain) was sequenced in a study of blood T cells in healthy people across ages. Study-level findings and limits: Per-million-T-cell TCR beta diversity fell roughly linearly with age.

This CDR3 spans 17 amino acids. Germline CDR1 is LNHNV and CDR2 is YYDKDF (reference sequence). Trimming removed 5 bases from V and 0 bases from J; junction bases left unmatched: 11. As concerns this clonotype: Its antigen is as yet unknown.

A second PCR, run for about 7 to 11 cycles, used a sample-barcoded 5' primer plus a J-beta primer mix. TCRdb redid the calling of the 5' RACE reads with MiXCR, one entry per CDR3 protein. The sample has approximately 1,700,000 distinct CDR3 sequences; about two fifths are singletons. Sequencing was performed on blood. The receptor's source is a human donor in good health. The V and J genes are TRBV15 and TRBJ2-3, with TRBD1 matching 7 bases. In DNA, the CDR3 is TGTGCCACCAGCTCCGGGACAGTTGAAGTTAGCACAGATACGCAGTATTTT. It translates to CATSSGTVEVSTDTQYF.